These 23 T cell receptor beta chains came from one sample sequenced in a study of T cell responses to AZD1222 COVID-19 vaccine. The repertoire was sequenced with immunoSEQ multiplex PCR; TCRdb's copy has only in-frame clones and lacks some. The sample has more than 60,000 clones, 85% seen once. The material sequenced was peripheral blood, taken on day 0 of AZD1222 vaccination. The receptors come from an adult in good health.

The rearrangement joins TRBV6-5 to TRBJ1-3; maybe TRBD1 (6 bases). Trimming pared 9 bases from V and 0 bases from J, leaving 12 bases between. CDR1 and CDR2 (germline): MNHEY, SVGAGI. CDR3 length equals 14 residues. CDR3 coding DNA: TGTGCCAGTACCCAGGGGTTCTCTGGAAACACCATATATTTT. This encodes CASTQGFSGNTIYF.

The chain combines TRBV5-1 with TRBJ2-7; TRBD2 matches at 10 bases. Germline CDR1 and CDR2: SGHRS and YFSETQ. The CDR3 runs to 15 residues. After removal of 1 base from V and 2 bases from J, the junction contained 3 bases not matched to a gene. For the CDR3, the DNA is TGCGCCAGCAGCTTGTCTAGCGGGGGCCCCTACGAGCAGTACTTC. This gives the protein CASSLSSGGPYEQYF. Together with reference TRBV5-1 and TRBJ2-7, the CDR3 gives the full variable domain: KAGVTQTPRYLIKTRGQQVTLSCSPISGHRSVSWYQQTPGQGLQFLFEYFSETQRNKGNFPGRFSGRQFSNSRSEMNVSTLELGDSALYLCASSLSSGGPYEQYFGPGTRLTVT.

The V and J genes are TRBV9 and TRBJ2-1, with D tentatively TRBD1 (5 bases). V shed 0 bases and J shed 10 bases, with 11 bases lying between them. Germline lookup yields CDR1 SGDLS and CDR2 YYNGEE. This CDR3 region has 13 residues. This CDR3 reads CASSVEPQGEQFF. The CDR3 region has the DNA TGTGCCAGCAGCGTAGAACCCCAGGGAGAGCAGTTCTTC. Based on the CDR3 plus reference TRBV9 and TRBJ2-1, the full variable domain is DSGVTQTPKHLITATGQRVTLRCSPRSGDLSVYWYQQSLDQGLQFLIQYYNGEERAKGNILERFSAQQFPDLHSELNLSSLELGDSALYFCASSVEPQGEQFFGPGTRLTVL.

CDR3 sequence: CASSSWTEGDYGYTF. In DNA form, the CDR3 reads TGTGCCAGCAGTTCTTGGACAGAAGGGGACTATGGCTACACCTTC. The chain links TRBV27 to TRBJ1-2; perhaps TRBD1 as D (6 bases). V lost 4 bases, J lost 3 bases, and 15 bases lay in between. CDR1 and CDR2 from the germline V gene are MNHEY and SMNVEV (reference sequence). The CDR3 spans 15 residues.

This chain uses TRBV19 with TRBJ2-7, with TRBD1 matching over 10 bases. CDR1 and CDR2 from the germline V gene are LNHDA and SQIVND (reference sequence). The V gene end was trimmed by 3 bases and the J gene end by 5 bases; junction bases not matched to a gene: 4. The CDR3 is 14 residues long. This CDR3 reads CASSIGTGVDEQYF. The DNA of the CDR3 is TGTGCCAGTAGTATCGGGACAGGGGTCGACGAGCAGTACTTC.

The chain employs TRBV5-1 and TRBJ1-1; possibly TRBD1 for D (5 bases). CDR1 and CDR2 (germline): SGHRS, YFSETQ. The CDR3 length is 14 residues. The V gene lost 3 bases and the J gene lost 0 bases, with 9 bases spanning the gap. CDR3 in amino acids: CASSSEGLNTEAFF. CDR3 in DNA: TGCGCCAGCAGCTCGGAGGGGCTGAACACTGAAGCTTTCTTT.

In this sample, this clone turned up once. The chain links TRBV11-2 to TRBJ1-2, with TRBD1 identical over 8 bases. Germline V lookup: CDR1 SGHAT, CDR2 FQNNGV. Trimming at V came to 5 bases and at J to 6 bases, leaving 8 bases not matched to a gene. This CDR3 has 14 residues. The CDR3 reads CASSQGQGRNGYTF. Here the CDR3 DNA reads TGTGCCAGCAGCCAAGGACAGGGAAGAAATGGCTACACCTTC.

The V and J genes are TRBV28 and TRBJ1-2; D is possibly TRBD1 (6 bases). Per the germline V gene, CDR1 is MDHEN and CDR2 is SYDVKM. The CDR3 loop spans 15 amino acids. V lost 5 bases to trimming and J lost 5 bases, with 18 bases between them. Here the CDR3 reads CASSAPNGQIYGYTF. CDR3 sequence (DNA): TGTGCCAGCAGTGCCCCCAATGGACAGATTTATGGCTACACCTTC.

V is TRBV5-1 and J is TRBJ1-3; 8 bases map to TRBD1. CDR1 SGHRS and CDR2 YFSETQ come from the germline V gene. The CDR3 consists of 17 residues. The V segment lost 4 bases and the J segment 0 bases; nucleotides outside the gene matches: 9. CDR3 region: CASSHYGQGSSGNTIYF. CDR3 sequence (DNA): TGCGCCAGCAGCCACTACGGACAGGGAAGCTCTGGAAACACCATATATTTT.

The chain joins TRBV13 to TRBJ1-4; D gene ambiguous. CDR1 and CDR2 (germline): PRHDT, FYEKMQ (reference sequence). The CDR3 has 14 residues. The V end lost 5 bases, the J end lost 0 bases, and 7 bases lay between the germline ends. CDR3 residues: CASSLGATNEKLFF. The CDR3 DNA is TGTGCCAGCAGCCTGGGTGCAACTAATGAAAAACTGTTTTTT. Based on the CDR3 plus reference TRBV13 and TRBJ1-4, the full variable domain is AAGVIQSPRHLIKEKRETATLKCYPIPRHDTVYWYQQGPGQDPQFLISFYEKMQSDKGSIPDRFSAQQFSDYHSELNMSSLELGDSALYFCASSLGATNEKLFFGSGTQLSVL.

The chain is built from TRBV14 and TRBJ1-2; D is unclear. V dropped 1 base and J dropped 7 bases, with 10 bases sitting between them. This CDR3 has 13 residues. CDR1 SGHDN and CDR2 FVKESK come from the germline V gene. The chain's CDR3 is CASSQGEYGGYTF. The CDR3 DNA reads TGTGCCAGCAGCCAAGGGGAATATGGTGGCTACACCTTC.

This clone has just a few counts. The J gene is TRBJ2-1, the V gene TRBV6-5; 7 bases agree with TRBD1. CDR3 length: 15 residues. V lost 6 bases to trimming and J lost 1 base; unmatched junction nucleotides: 6. Germline V lookup: CDR1 MNHEY, CDR2 SVGAGI. CDR3: CASSRRGRSYNEQFF. For the CDR3, the DNA is TGTGCCAGCAGCCGAAGGGGGCGGTCCTACAATGAGCAGTTCTTC.

This rearrangement joins TRBV10-3 to TRBJ2-5; 13 nucleotides match TRBD2. Per the germline V gene, CDR1 is ENHRY and CDR2 is SYGVKD. There are 15 residues in the CDR3. V was pared by 7 bases and J by 4 bases, with 6 bases of the junction left unmatched. CDR3 protein: CAIKTSGGAAETQYF. The CDR3 bases are TGTGCCATCAAAACTAGCGGGGGGGCCGCAGAGACCCAGTACTTC.

In DNA form, the CDR3 reads TGTGCCAGCAGTGCCAGACAGGGGGCGGGAAGCTCCTACGAGCAGTACTTC. Amino acid sequence: CASSARQGAGSSYEQYF. The chain joins TRBV6-1 to TRBJ2-7, with 10 bases that match TRBD1. CDR3 length: 17 amino acids. The V segment lost 4 bases and the J segment 0 bases; nucleotides outside the gene matches: 9. Looked up from germline, CDR1 is MNHNS and CDR2 is SASEGT.

The chain links TRBV2 to TRBJ2-1, with a possible D match to TRBD2 (5 bases). Germline-derived CDR1 and CDR2 are SNHLY and FYNNEI. This CDR3 contains 15 residues. The ends were cut back, 7 bases at V and 3 bases at J, with 16 bases in the middle. CDR3 nucleotide sequence: TGTGCCAGCATTTCTGGCGGACTCAACTACAATGAGCAGTTCTTC. Its protein product is CASISGGLNYNEQFF.

As DNA, the CDR3 is TGTGCCAGCAGCCTGAAAGACAGGGAGATCTCCTACGAGCAGTACTTC. Amino acid sequence: CASSLKDREISYEQYF. The rearrangement joins TRBV4-2 to TRBJ2-7; 7 nucleotides line up with TRBD1. This CDR3 region has 16 residues. J was trimmed by 0 bases and V by 4 bases; bases with no gene match: 9. In germline, CDR1 is LGHNA, CDR2 YNFKEQ.

The V call is TRBV9, the J call TRBJ2-1; D unresolved. The V end was cut by 0 bases, the J end by 0 bases, with 10 bases between. The germline CDR1 and CDR2 sequences are SGDLS and YYNGEE. The CDR3 consists of 16 residues. Written as DNA, the CDR3 is TGTGCCAGCAGCGTAGAAACAACTTCCTCCTACAATGAGCAGTTCTTC. Amino acid sequence: CASSVETTSSYNEQFF.

The V gene is TRBV27, the J gene TRBJ1-5; D is ambiguous. Between the trimmed V and J ends, which lost 2 bases and 0 bases, there was a span of 14 bases. Looked up from germline, CDR1 is MNHEY and CDR2 is SMNVEV (reference sequence). The CDR3 covers 17 residues. The CDR3 reads CASSLRGPLYSNQPQHF. In DNA form, the CDR3 reads TGTGCCAGCAGTTTAAGAGGCCCGTTGTATAGCAATCAGCCCCAGCATTTT.

This clone was detected once. An end of the junction does not agree with germline; a read error may underlie this. The rearrangement links TRBV11-2 to TRBJ2-3, with D possibly being TRBD2 (6 bases). Germline CDR1 and CDR2: SGHAT and FQNNGV. The CDR3 is 13 amino acids. The CDR3 DNA follows: TGTGCCAGCAGCTTAGTGGCGGGACTCCGGGCGGATTTT. Its protein is CASSLVAGLRADF.

V usage is TRBV19 and J usage is TRBJ1-2, with D perhaps matching TRBD1 (5 bases). Trimming cost V 6 bases and J 2 bases, with 13 bases left between them. Germline V CDR1 and CDR2: LNHDA, SQIVND (reference sequence). The CDR3 runs to 14 residues. CDR3 in amino acids: CASRLFGGNYGYTF. CDR3 nucleotides: TGTGCCAGTAGACTATTCGGGGGAAACTATGGCTACACCTTC. The full variable domain, rest sourced from reference TRBV19 and TRBJ1-2, is DGGITQSPKYLFRKEGQNVTLSCEQNLNHDAMYWYRQDPGQGLRLIYYSQIVNDFQKGDIAEGYSVSREKKESFPLTVTSAQKNPTAFYLCASRLFGGNYGYTFGSGTRLTVV.

This chain joins TRBV7-8 and TRBJ1-3; D is perhaps TRBD1 (6 bases). V lost 0 bases and J lost 4, with 16 bases in between. Germline V gene lookup returns CDR1 SGHVS and CDR2 FQNEAQ. This CDR3 region has 17 residues. CDR3: CASSLAAGAGSGNTIYF. CDR3 sequence (DNA): TGTGCCAGCAGCTTAGCTGCGGGGGCAGGTTCAGGAAACACCATATATTTT. Combining the CDR3 with reference TRBV7-8 and TRBJ1-3 gives the whole variable domain GAGVSQSPRYKVAKRGQDVALRCDPISGHVSLFWYQQALGQGPEFLTYFQNEAQLDKSGLPSDRFFAERPEGSVSTLKIQRTQQEDSAVYLCASSLAAGAGSGNTIYFGEGSWLTVV.

CDR3 sequence: CASSHTNSPLHF. The CDR3 DNA is TGTGCCAGCAGCCATACCAATTCACCCCTCCACTTT. This chain joins TRBV11-2 and TRBJ1-6, with no clear D. Trimming shortened V by 5 bases and J by 7 bases, and 6 bases separated the two germline ends. The germline CDR1 and CDR2 sequences are SGHAT and FQNNGV. There are 12 residues in the CDR3.

This clone showed up just once. The chain couples TRBV7-2 to TRBJ1-2; D call uncertain. Germline V gene lookup returns CDR1 SGHTA and CDR2 FQGNSA. CDR3 length equals 14 residues. V was pared by 1 base and J by 7 bases, with 13 bases between. CDR3 protein: CASSLEVPRGGYTF. CDR3 nucleotides: TGTGCCAGCAGCTTAGAGGTCCCCCGTGGTGGCTACACCTTC. Together with reference TRBV7-2 and TRBJ1-2, the CDR3 gives the full variable domain: GAGVSQSPSNKVTEKGKDVELRCDPISGHTALYWYRQSLGQGLEFLIYFQGNSAPDKSGLPSDRFSAERTGGSVSTLTIQRTQQEDSAVYLCASSLEVPRGGYTFGSGTRLTVV.